The entry below describes one T cell receptor (beta chain). Additional DNA sequences in this sample encode the identical CDR3. Generated by immunoSEQ multiplex PCR, the TCRdb table keeps only in-frame clones and is missing some. The sample has about 18,000 clones; under 80% are singletons. This sample was taken from a study of sequential checkpoint blockade in melanoma. On the study more broadly: After both sequences, patients received maintenance nivolumab.

Germline CDR1 reads SGDLS; CDR2 reads YYNGEE. J lost 3 bases, V lost 0 bases, and 0 bases had no gene match. This CDR3 region has 13 residues. Treatment of the sample: randomized to nivolumab then ipilimumab (arm A) or the reverse (arm B). No patient had prior DNA-damaging chemotherapy. Live CD3+CD8+ CD19− CD56− cells were sorted from PBMCs. V gene TRBV9 combines with J gene TRBJ2-7; 7 nucleotides agree with TRBD1. The input for sequencing was CD8+ T cells sorted from blood (inferred from file names), taken from a patient given nivolumab and ipilimumab in sequence. The source of this sequence is a human donor with melanoma. This chain's CDR3 is CASSVGDSYEQYF. CDR3 sequence (DNA): TGTGCCAGCAGCGTAGGGGACAGCTACGAGCAGTACTTC.